The entry below gives a single TCR beta chain sequence along with its context. Being one base from a much bigger clone, this may be a read error. This sample was taken from a study of molecular identifiers for immune sequencing clone quantification. When naive CD8 T cells were sorted, they were gated as CD8+CD4-CCR7+CD45RA+. TCRdb called the PCR reads again in MiXCR, with one record for every CDR3 protein. Of under 650,000 distinct CDR3 sequences listed, about 20% are singletons. Germline CDR1 is PRHDT and CDR2 is FYEKMQ (reference sequence). V gave up 0 bases and J gave up 7 bases, with 4 bases separating them. The CDR3 is 13 amino acids.

The sequence came from a human donor in good health. Some libraries in this study had Jurkat cell RNA spiked in. What was sequenced was naive CD8+ T cells from blood, with Jurkat cell RNA spiked in. This sample's subset: FACS-sorted CD8+CD4-CCR7+CD45RA+ naive T cells. The chain has TRBV13 and TRBJ1-6, with D unresolved. The CDR3 loop is CASSLGRNSPLHF. CDR3 in DNA: TGTGCCAGCAGCTTAGGACGGAATTCACCCCTCCACTTT.